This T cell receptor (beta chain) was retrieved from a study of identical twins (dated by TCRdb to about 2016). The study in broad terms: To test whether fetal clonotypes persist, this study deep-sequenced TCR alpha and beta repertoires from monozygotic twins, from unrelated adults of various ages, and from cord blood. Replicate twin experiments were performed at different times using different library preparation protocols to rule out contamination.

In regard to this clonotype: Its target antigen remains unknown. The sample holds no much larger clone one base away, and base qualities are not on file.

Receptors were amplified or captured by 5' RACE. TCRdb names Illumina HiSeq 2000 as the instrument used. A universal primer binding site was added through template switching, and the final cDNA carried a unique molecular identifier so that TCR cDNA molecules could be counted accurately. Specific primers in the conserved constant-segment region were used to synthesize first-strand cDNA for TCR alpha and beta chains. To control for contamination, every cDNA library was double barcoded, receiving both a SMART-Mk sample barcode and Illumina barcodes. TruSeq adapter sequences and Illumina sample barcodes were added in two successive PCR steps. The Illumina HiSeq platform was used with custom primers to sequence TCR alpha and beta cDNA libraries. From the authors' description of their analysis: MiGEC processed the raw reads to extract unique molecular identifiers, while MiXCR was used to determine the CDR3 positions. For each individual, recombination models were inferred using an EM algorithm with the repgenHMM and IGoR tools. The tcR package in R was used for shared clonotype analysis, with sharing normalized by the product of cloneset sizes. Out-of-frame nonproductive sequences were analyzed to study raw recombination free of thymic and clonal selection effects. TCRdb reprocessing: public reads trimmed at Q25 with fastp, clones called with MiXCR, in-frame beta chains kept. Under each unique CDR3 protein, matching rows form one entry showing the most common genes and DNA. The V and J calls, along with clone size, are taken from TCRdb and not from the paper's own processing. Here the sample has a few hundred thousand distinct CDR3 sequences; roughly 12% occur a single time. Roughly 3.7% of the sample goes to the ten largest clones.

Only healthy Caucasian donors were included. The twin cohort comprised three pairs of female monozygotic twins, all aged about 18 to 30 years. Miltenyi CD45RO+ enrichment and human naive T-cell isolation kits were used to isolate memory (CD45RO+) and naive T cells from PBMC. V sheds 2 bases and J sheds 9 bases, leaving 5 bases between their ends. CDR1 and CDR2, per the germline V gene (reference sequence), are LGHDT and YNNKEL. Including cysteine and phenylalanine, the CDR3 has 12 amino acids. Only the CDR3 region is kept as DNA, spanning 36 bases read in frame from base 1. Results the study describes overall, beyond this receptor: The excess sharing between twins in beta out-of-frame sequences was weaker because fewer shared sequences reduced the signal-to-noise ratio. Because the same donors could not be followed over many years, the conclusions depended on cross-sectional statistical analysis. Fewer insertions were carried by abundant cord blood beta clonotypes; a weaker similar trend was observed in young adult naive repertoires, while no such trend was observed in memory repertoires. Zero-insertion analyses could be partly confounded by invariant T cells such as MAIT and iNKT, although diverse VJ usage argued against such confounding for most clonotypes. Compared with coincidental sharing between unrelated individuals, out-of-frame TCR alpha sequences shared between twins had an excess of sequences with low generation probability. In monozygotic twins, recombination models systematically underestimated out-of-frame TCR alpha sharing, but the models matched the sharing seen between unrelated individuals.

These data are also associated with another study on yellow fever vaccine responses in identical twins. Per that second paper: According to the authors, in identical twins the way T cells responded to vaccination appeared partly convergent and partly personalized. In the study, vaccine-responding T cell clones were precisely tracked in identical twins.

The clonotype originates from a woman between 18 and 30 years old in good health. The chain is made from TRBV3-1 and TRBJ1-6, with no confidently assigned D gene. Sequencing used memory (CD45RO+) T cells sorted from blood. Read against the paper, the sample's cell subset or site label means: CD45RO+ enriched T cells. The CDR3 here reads CASSQQSSPLHF. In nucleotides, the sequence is TGTGCCAGCAGCCAACAGAGTTCACCCCTCCACTTT.